This is a list of T cell receptor delta chains from one sample in a study of delta chains in infants with herpesvirus infections. TCRdb redid the clone calls on the RT-PCR reads with CATT. The sample contains 1,300 to 1,500 delta-chain clones, around 20% of which appear only once. The source was peripheral blood, collected at time point 2 of longitudinal follow-up. The receptors originated from a human donor who was a Ugandan infant, either HIV-exposed or HIV-unexposed (not recorded which). The CDR3 runs from the conserved cysteine through the conserved F or W. A D gene is named only where the DNA matches it firmly. Clone size is given for some rows only: seen once, a few or many times, or a class if the clone is expanded.

J: TRDJ1; V: TRDV1; size: large; D: TRDD3; CDR3: CALGEPCTGGYRTDKLIF
J: TRDJ1; V: TRDV1; size: medium-sized; D: TRDD3; CDR3: CALGELLYWGMYTDKLIF
J: TRDJ2; V: TRDV1; size: medium-sized; D: TRDD3; CDR3: CALGGGDTAAQLFF
J: TRDJ1; V: TRAV23/DV6; size: large; D: TRDD3; CDR3: CAVRREPSFSFLLTGGPQKLIF
J: TRDJ1; V: TRDV1; size: large; D: TRDD2; CDR3: CALGVGLPERGLIF
J: TRDJ1; V: TRDV1; size: few; D: -; CDR3: CALGELDVGAWYTDKLIF
J: TRDJ1; V: TRDV1; size: medium-sized; D: TRDD3; CDR3: CALGPYFTGGRYTDKLIF
J: TRDJ1; V: TRDV1; size: few; D: -; CDR3: CALGGSRIPLILIF
J: TRDJ1; V: TRDV1; size: -; D: TRDD3; CDR3: CALGEVLRLRQTYLGDTYTDKLIF
J: TRDJ1; V: TRDV1; size: few; D: TRDD3; CDR3: CALGVGFWGIRRGPYTDKLIF
J: TRDJ3; V: TRDV1; size: -; D: TRDD2; CDR3: CALGLRLPTPLPSSWDTRQMFF
J: TRDJ1; V: TRDV1; size: medium-sized; D: -; CDR3: CALGERGSAAPLFYTDKLIF
J: TRDJ1; V: TRDV1; size: medium-sized; D: -; CDR3: CALGETGRSQYTDKLIF
J: TRDJ1; V: TRDV1; size: medium-sized; D: TRDD3; CDR3: CALGEGGRFYWGIYKLIF
J: TRDJ1; V: TRAV23/DV6; size: large; D: TRDD3; CDR3: CAASRYTGGGPRDKLIF
J: TRDJ1; V: TRDV1; size: few; D: TRDD3; CDR3: CALGVPFGLLGDTFGDKLIF
J: TRDJ1; V: TRDV1; size: large; D: TRDD2; CDR3: CALGERPPSYVSGGGYTDKLIF
J: TRDJ2; V: TRDV1; size: -; D: TRDD3; CDR3: CALGSPYLRYWGPPRSPAQLFF
J: TRDJ1; V: TRDV1; size: -; D: TRDD3; CDR3: CALGETNRWGIQTTDKLIF
J: TRDJ1; V: TRDV1; size: few; D: -; CDR3: CALGEPHFLLGRGALYTDKLIF
J: TRDJ1; V: TRDV1; size: few; D: TRDD3; CDR3: CALGVPSSPRWYWGIHYTDKLIF
J: TRDJ1; V: TRDV1; size: -; D: TRDD3; CDR3: CALGDPQAFLRPMYWGISDTDKLIF
J: TRDJ1; V: TRDV1; size: -; D: TRDD2; CDR3: CALGDRGFLRESARCDKLIF
J: TRDJ1; V: TRDV1; size: medium-sized; D: -; CDR3: CALGEKSLPPLHWVAPYTDKLIF
J: TRDJ1; V: TRDV1; size: few; D: -; CDR3: CALGSRDVPYPGYGLYTDKLIF
J: TRDJ1; V: TRDV1; size: few; D: TRDD3; CDR3: CALGERRVGGQRGGYVSSPSTDKLIF
J: TRDJ1; V: TRDV1; size: hyperexpanded; D: TRDD3; CDR3: CALGEVSRWAYGIRGGDKLIF
J: TRDJ1; V: TRDV1; size: -; D: TRDD3; CDR3: CALGEAPGWHSYWGIRSNTDKLIF
J: TRDJ1; V: TRDV1; size: few; D: -; CDR3: CALGEILPPYGWGSHTDKLIF
J: TRDJ1; V: TRDV1; size: medium-sized; D: -; CDR3: CALGEWTKMTRRVGIQKLIF
J: TRDJ2; V: TRDV1; size: large; D: TRDD3; CDR3: CALGELPSRNTGGPTAQLFF
J: TRDJ1; V: TRDV1; size: -; D: TRDD3; CDR3: CALGELVFPRGIYTDKLIF
J: TRDJ1; V: TRDV1; size: medium-sized; D: -; CDR3: CALGGPTKPHNYWRGFKLIF